This TCR beta chain was identified in a study of T cell repertoires in urothelial bladder cancer. Trimming took 2 bases from V and 1 from J, leaving 11 bases between them. The CDR3 contains 15 residues. The germline V gene encodes CDR1 SGHTA and CDR2 FQGNSA. Some clones are missing from TCRdb's copy, which holds only in-frame ones; the method was immunoSEQ multiplex PCR. The sample contains around 6,400 clones, roughly two thirds of which appear only once. The sequence was collected from a human donor with urothelial carcinoma. The chain couples TRBV7-2 to TRBJ2-5, with no clear D. The sequenced sample was tumor-infiltrating cells from bladder cancer. The CDR3 reads CASSLIPGPQETQYF. CDR3 DNA: TGTGCCAGCAGCTTAATTCCCGGACCCCAAGAGACCCAGTACTTC.